This TCR beta chain was identified in a study of CD8 T cells in ankylosing spondylitis. Regarding the study as a whole: About 8 highly homologous variants made up a TCR beta motif, and this motif appeared characteristic of ankylosing spondylitis blood.

This clonotype occurred a few times. Antigen unknown. The CDR3 has 14 amino acids. Germline-derived CDR1 and CDR2 are MNHEY and SVGAGI. Deletions cut 0 bases from V and 3 bases from J, with 9 bases between. TCRdb re-called the 5' RACE reads with MiXCR, one entry per CDR3 protein. The top ten hold roughly 4.2% of the sample, which has roughly 240,000 distinct CDR3 sequences, 32% seen once. This clonotype was sampled from a male donor with ankylosing spondylitis or in good health (not recorded which). Sample: blood, either unsorted or a sorted T cell fraction (not recorded which). V is TRBV6-5 and J is TRBJ2-7, with D unresolved. CDR3 amino acids: CASSYSSGYYEQYF. In DNA form, the CDR3 reads TGTGCCAGCAGTTACTCGTCCGGATACTACGAGCAGTACTTC.